The present entry profiles one T cell receptor beta chain with its context. This clone showed up just once. Its specific antigen is unknown. No quality values exist for individual bases; no much larger clone is one base distant. The sample belongs to a study of chemoradiotherapy in HPV16-positive cancers (dated 2022 in TCRdb). For the wider study: Candidate HPV-specific T-cell clones and common TCR motifs were defined by functional T-cell assays performed on cells from two HPV16-positive patients. The study set out to ask whether T-cell immunity against the HPV oncoproteins E6 and E7 changes over the course of chemoradiotherapy and whether that immunity affects survival. Next, the candidate HPV-specific TCRs and motifs were followed in TCR repertoires from approximately 82 patients with HPV-related cancers.

Repertoires were sampled repeatedly over the course of chemoradiotherapy so that clonal expansion in the tumor microenvironment could be followed. The method behind the library was the immunoSEQ multiplex PCR assay. Imported from immuneACCESS, the table was reduced by TCRdb to in-frame sequences with V and J called. These copies leave out some clones; in studies compared against another copy, an unresolved V gene accounts for under half, and the cause of the remainder is not known. This sample has under 3,500 clones in its table, and roughly four fifths of those were observed once. About 2.9% of the sample goes to the ten largest clones. What the research found in general, with its limitations: Expansion of candidate HPV-specific clones and E7-related TCR motifs was observed in the tumor microenvironment during treatment, whereas no such expansion was observed for non-HPV-specific T cells. Only two HPV16-positive patients were used to derive the functional definition of HPV-specific T cells, and the survival association was reported for HPV16-positive patients. Among HPV16-positive patients, expansion of HPV-responsive T cells during chemoradiotherapy was associated with better recurrence-free survival.

Sequencing was performed on tumor tissue, taken from a patient who underwent chemoradiotherapy. This sequence originates from a human donor with HPV-associated anogenital cancer.

The CDR3 protein is CASSQVQGEVGQPQHF. The nucleotide sequence is TGTGCCAGCAGTCAAGTTCAGGGAGAGGTTGGTCAGCCCCAGCATTTT. The chain is encoded by TRBV2 joined to TRBJ1-5; perhaps TRBD1 is the D gene, with 5 bases matching. Measured from the cysteine to the phenylalanine, the CDR3 is 16 residues long. The CDR3 DNA has 48 bases and is translated from base 1. Sequences SNHLY (CDR1) and FYNNEI (CDR2) are obtained from the germline V gene. V is pared back by 5 bases and J by 6 bases, with 20 bases lying between the germline termini.